This is a list of T cell receptor beta chains from one sample in a study of blood T cell repertoires in COVID-19. Only in-frame clones appear in the TCRdb table, and some are missing; sequencing was by immunoSEQ multiplex PCR. The sample has around 320,000 clones; approximately 89% are singletons. Sequenced input: peripheral blood. Receptors originate from a woman aged 25 to 39 with COVID-19, enrolled during active disease. Each CDR3 is given with its conserved first and last residue. D genes are given only for firm matches. A clone size is listed for some rows: how often the clone was seen (once, few, many), or a class if it is expanded.

cdr3_length | j_call | d_call | clone_size | v_call | cdr3_aa | cdr3_nt
15 | TRBJ1-2 | - | - | TRBV5-4 | CASSLKSTGNYGYTF | TGTGCCAGCAGCTTGAAGAGTACAGGGAACTATGGCTACACCTTC
13 | TRBJ1-2 | TRBD1 | - | TRBV10-3 | CAISSGQNYGYTF | TGTGCCATCAGTTCGGGACAGAACTATGGCTACACCTTC
14 | TRBJ1-1 | TRBD1 | - | TRBV10-3 | CAIRNPTGYTEAFF | TGTGCCATCAGGAACCCGACAGGGTACACTGAAGCTTTCTTT
13 | TRBJ1-1 | - | - | TRBV2 | CASIRDMNTEAFF | TGTGCCAGCATCCGCGACATGAACACTGAAGCTTTCTTT
17 | TRBJ2-5 | TRBD2 | - | TRBV10-2 | CASSPTAGGRGWETQYF | TGCGCCAGCAGCCCTACTGCGGGGGGCCGGGGTTGGGAGACCCAGTACTTC
16 | TRBJ2-2 | TRBD2 | - | TRBV19 | CASSMGLAGYTGELFF | TGTGCCAGTAGTATGGGACTAGCGGGGTACACCGGGGAGCTGTTTTTT
13 | TRBJ1-2 | - | - | TRBV24-1 | CATTDSPYYGYTF | TGTGCCACCACGGACAGCCCGTACTATGGCTACACCTTC
11 | TRBJ1-2 | - | - | TRBV30 | CAWISRGRTTF | TGTGCCTGGATTAGTCGGGGGAGGACTACCTTC
15 | TRBJ2-1 | TRBD2 | - | TRBV2 | CASSEVSGGADEQFF | TGTGCCAGCAGTGAAGTTAGCGGGGGGGCTGATGAGCAGTTCTTC
17 | TRBJ2-2 | TRBD1 | few | TRBV4-1 | CASSQKGAGGNTGELFF | TGCGCCAGCAGTCAAAAAGGGGCAGGGGGGAACACCGGGGAGCTGTTTTTT
15 | TRBJ2-1 | - | - | TRBV7-2 | CASSPLGTGHNEQFF | TGTGCCAGCAGCCCGCTGGGCACTGGGCACAATGAGCAGTTCTTC
11 | TRBJ1-5 | - | - | TRBV20-1 | CSAREQQPQHF | TGCAGTGCTAGAGAGCAGCAGCCCCAGCATTTT
11 | TRBJ1-2 | - | - | TRBV28 | CASGGGTGYTF | TGTGCCAGTGGGGGGGGAACTGGCTACACCTTC
14 | TRBJ1-5 | - | - | TRBV6-5 | CATTLWGSHQPQHF | TGTGCCACAACTCTTTGGGGCTCACATCAGCCCCAGCATTTT
12 | TRBJ2-3 | TRBD1 | - | TRBV6-5 | CASRQGQGTQYF | TGTGCCAGCCGACAGGGTCAAGGTACGCAGTATTTT
17 | TRBJ1-2 | - | - | TRBV19 | CASSLNSGTFTNYGYTF | TGTGCCAGTAGTCTCAACTCAGGGACATTTACTAACTATGGCTACACCTTC
16 | TRBJ1-2 | TRBD1 | - | TRBV2 | CASSYDRDPRDYGYTF | TGTGCCAGCAGCTACGACAGGGATCCACGGGACTATGGCTACACCTTC